This TCR beta chain emerged from a study of T-cell memory formation after mild COVID-19. Overall study: TCR clusters were mostly confined to one donor each. Study-wide results and caveats: Among clones contracting day 15 to 85, CD4/CD8 was balanced, whereas later expanders leaned CD4+.

TCRdb re-derived calls from the 5' RACE reads in MiXCR, one entry per CDR3 protein. Altogether about 390,000 distinct CDR3 sequences are present, about 16% being singletons, with the ten largest covering under 25%. This clonotype was counted a few times. Antigen specificity is unknown. CDR3 length: 13 amino acids. The germline gives CDR1 SGHTA, CDR2 FQGNSA. V was clipped by 5 bases and J by 6 bases, with 13 bases between them. The sequence was obtained from a man between 18 and 35 years old who had mild COVID-19 (a few samples of this study predate the infection). Cell type and time point are not known. The specimen was PBMCs or a T cell subset sorted from them (not recorded which). The rearrangement joins TRBV7-2 to TRBJ1-2; D possibly corresponds to TRBD1 (6 bases). In DNA form, the CDR3 reads TGTGCCAGCAGCCCTACCGGGACAAATGGCTACACCTTC. This sequence encodes CASSPTGTNGYTF.